This T cell receptor (beta chain) appears in the sequencing data of a study of blood T cell repertoires in COVID-19. Whole-study context: Collection of acute and convalescent COVID-19 samples took place in the United States, Italy and Spain. From T cells, B-cell-depleted T cells, or PBMCs came the material, which was cDNA or gDNA.

Authors' analysis steps: Amplification of reference gene primers provided the estimated nucleated cell counts. Generated by immunoSEQ multiplex PCR, the TCRdb table keeps only in-frame clones and is missing some. Clonal size and the V and J genes are those of that table, whereas D and trimming came from the DNA. The sample records 95,000 to 150,000 clones, 82% being singletons. This CDR3 is 15 amino acids long. V was clipped by 3 bases and J by 2 bases, with 13 bases between them. The germline gives CDR1 MDHEN, CDR2 SYDVKM. This clonotype originated in a woman in her 70s with acute or convalescent COVID-19. Sequencing was done on a sample of peripheral blood. The V and J genes are TRBV28 and TRBJ1-2, with D hard to call. The CDR3: CASSFPVRENYGYTF. DNA for the CDR3: TGTGCCAGCAGTTTCCCCGTGAGGGAAAACTATGGCTACACCTTC.